These T cell receptor beta chains were read from a single sample in a study of CD8 T cells in ankylosing spondylitis. MiXCR, run by TCRdb on the 5' RACE reads, gives a single entry per CDR3 protein. Among 300,000 to 350,000 distinct CDR3 sequences listed, 20% were seen once. Material for sequencing was blood, either unsorted or a sorted T cell fraction (not recorded which). The receptors come from a female donor with ankylosing spondylitis or in good health (not recorded which). The CDR3 runs from the conserved cysteine through the conserved F or W. A D gene is named only where the DNA matches it firmly. Only part of the rows carry a size: once, few, many, or a class if the clone is expanded.

j_call clone_size d_call v_call cdr3_aa cdr3_nt
TRBJ2-5 . . TRBV7-9 CASSLAGTGAETQYF TGTGCCAGCAGCTTAGCCGGGACCGGCGCAGAGACCCAGTACTTC
TRBJ2-1 many TRBD2 TRBV5-1 CASSLGLAGGNEQFF TGTGCCAGCAGCTTGGGACTAGCGGGTGGAAATGAGCAGTTCTTC
TRBJ2-7 . . TRBV7-9 CASSLGDAFYEQYF TGTGCCAGCAGCCTCGGCGATGCCTTCTACGAGCAGTACTTC
TRBJ2-1 . . TRBV7-9 CASSYPPTRGNEQFF TGTGCCAGCAGCTACCCGCCTACGCGGGGCAATGAGCAGTTCTTC
TRBJ1-5 . TRBD1 TRBV11-1 CASSLVGGQPNQPQHF TGTGCCAGCAGCTTAGTAGGGGGACAGCCAAATCAGCCCCAGCATTTT
TRBJ2-7 few TRBD2 TRBV5-1 CASRPTSGIYEQYF TGCGCCAGCAGGCCGACTAGCGGGATCTACGAGCAGTACTTC
TRBJ2-5 . . TRBV5-1 CASSSGVVVTQYF TGCGCCAGCAGCTCGGGGGTAGTGGTGACCCAGTACTTC
TRBJ1-4 few . TRBV12-3/TRBV12-4 CASTPGATNEKLFF TGTGCCAGCACCCCAGGAGCAACTAATGAAAAACTGTTTTTT
TRBJ1-2 few . TRBV7-2 CASSSERGDGYTF TGTGCCAGCAGCTCGGAGAGGGGTGACGGCTACACCTTC
TRBJ1-2 few . TRBV11-1 CASSLDSAGTLNLNYGYTF TGTGCCAGCAGCTTAGACTCCGCTGGGACCCTTAACCTTAACTATGGCTACACCTTC
TRBJ2-2 . . TRBV5-1 CASSLALGSTNTGELFF TGCGCCAGCAGCTTGGCCTTGGGCAGTACGAACACCGGGGAGCTGTTTTTT
TRBJ2-1 many . TRBV24-1 CATSDFRGGSYNEQFF TGTGCCACCAGTGATTTCAGGGGGGGCTCCTACAATGAGCAGTTCTTC
TRBJ2-3 many TRBD2 TRBV5-5 CASSLYAGATDTQYF TGTGCCAGCAGCTTGTACGCGGGAGCAACGGATACGCAGTATTTT
TRBJ2-1 few TRBD1 TRBV7-9 CASSKTGEIYNEQFF TGTGCCAGCAGCAAGACAGGGGAGATCTACAATGAGCAGTTCTTC
TRBJ1-2 few . TRBV18 CASSPGGERGYTF TGTGCCAGCTCACCCGGGGGTGAGAGGGGCTACACCTTC
TRBJ2-3 few . TRBV5-1 CASSLEGQPSTDTQYF TGCGCCAGCAGCTTGGAGGGCCAGCCTAGCACAGATACGCAGTATTTT